Shown below are 21 T cell receptor beta chains from a single sample sequenced in a study of blood T cell repertoires in COVID-19. Assay used: immunoSEQ multiplex PCR; TCRdb lists only in-frame clones, some missing. The table includes approximately 110,000 clones, 55% to 75% detected once. Material: peripheral blood. The source is a human donor with acute or convalescent COVID-19. The donor label of this sample is uncertain.

The V call is TRBV11-2, the J call TRBJ2-3; tentatively, D is TRBD2 (5 bases). Trimming removed 3 bases from V and 5 bases from J, with 18 bases in between. The CDR3 loop spans 16 amino acids. In germline, CDR1 is SGHAT, CDR2 FQNNGV. CDR3 residues: CASSFRRVGEGDTQYF. In nucleotides, the CDR3 is TGTGCCAGCAGCTTTCGTCGAGTCGGGGAAGGAGATACGCAGTATTTT.

This sequence joins TRBV2 and TRBJ1-5; 7 nucleotides line up with TRBD1. Germline CDR1 is SNHLY and CDR2 is FYNNEI. V dropped 4 bases and J dropped 3; count of bases not matched to a gene: 3. CDR3 size: 14 residues. The CDR3 DNA follows: TGTGCCAGCAGTGCGGACAGGAACAATCAGCCCCAGCATTTT. It translates to CASSADRNNQPQHF.

V usage is TRBV30 and J usage is TRBJ1-5; 8 bases agree with TRBD1. The CDR3 consists of 11 residues. With 6 bases clipped from V and 9 bases from J, the junction kept 4 bases outside the gene matches. The germline V gene has CDR1 GTSNPN and CDR2 SVGIG (reference sequence). The DNA of the CDR3 is TGTGCCTGTCAGGGGGCGCCGCCCCAGCATTTT. It encodes CACQGAPPQHF.

This clone showed up just a few times. The chain has TRBV5-5 and TRBJ1-2, with 7 bases fitting TRBD1. The CDR3 has 16 residues. The germline V gene encodes CDR1 SGHKS and CDR2 YYEKEE (reference sequence). With V trimmed by 5 bases and J by 3 bases, 13 bases remained unmatched. The CDR3 spells CASRSRQGVADYGYTF. DNA for the CDR3: TGTGCCAGCAGATCGAGGCAGGGGGTGGCGGACTATGGCTACACCTTC.

The chain employs TRBV12-3 or TRBV12-4 and TRBJ1-2; D call uncertain. CDR3 size: 13 residues. V dropped 5 bases and J dropped 4 bases, with 11 bases sitting between them. Here the CDR3 reads CASSPTPAYGYTF. CDR3 bases: TGTGCCAGCAGTCCGACACCAGCCTATGGCTACACCTTC.

The chain uses TRBV4-2 and TRBJ2-1, with a possible D match to TRBD1 (6 bases). V was clipped by 1 base and J by 5 bases, with 9 bases between them. The CDR3 contains 14 residues. The V gene's germline CDR1 is LGHNA and CDR2 YNFKEQ. The CDR3 loop reads CASSQGGTHNEQFF. The CDR3 DNA sequence: TGTGCCAGCAGCCAAGGTGGGACACACAATGAGCAGTTCTTC.

The J gene is TRBJ2-3, the V gene TRBV28; D unclear. Trimming left V 4 bases short and J 0 bases short, with 8 bases between. Germline loops: CDR1 MDHEN, CDR2 SYDVKM. The CDR3 totals 14 residues. The CDR3 coding sequence is TGTGCCAGCAGTTCCCCTCTAAGCACAGATACGCAGTATTTT. Protein sequence: CASSSPLSTDTQYF.

This chain uses TRBV3-1 (or the pseudogene TRBV3-2) with TRBJ1-3, with D hard to call. V shed 4 bases and J shed 5 bases, with 9 bases lying between them. The CDR3 runs 13 residues. Germline V lookup: CDR1 LGHDT, CDR2 YNNKEL (reference sequence). The CDR3 loop is CASSRAGRNTIYF. Written as DNA, the CDR3 is TGTGCCAGCAGCCGGGCTGGCAGAAACACCATATATTTT.

This rearrangement joins TRBV6-6 to TRBJ1-1, with D perhaps matching TRBD1 (6 bases). The CDR3 spans 15 residues. Trimming pared 2 bases from V and 5 bases from J, leaving 15 bases between. CDR1 and CDR2 (germline): MNHNY, SVGAGI (reference sequence). The CDR3 protein is CASSYPTGLRTEAFF. CDR3 sequence (DNA): TGTGCCAGCAGTTACCCAACAGGGCTAAGAACTGAAGCTTTCTTT.

This clone was picked up one time. This chain links TRBV2 with TRBJ2-3; D may be TRBD1 (5 bases). This CDR3 is 15 amino acids long. The ends were cut back, 7 bases at V and 0 bases at J, with 14 bases in the middle. Germline V CDR1 and CDR2: SNHLY, FYNNEI. The CDR3 loop reads CASTPDGASTDTQYF. Written as DNA, the CDR3 is TGTGCCAGCACTCCAGATGGGGCTAGCACAGATACGCAGTATTTT.

The chain couples TRBV30 to TRBJ1-1; TRBD1 aligns across 8 bases. This CDR3 contains 15 residues. Trimming cost V 7 bases and J 1 base; bases outside gene matches: 11. CDR1 is GTSNPN, CDR2 SVGIG, per germline (reference sequence). In DNA, the CDR3 is TGTGCCTCCACACCTCGGACAGGGTGGAACACTGAAGCTTTCTTT. The encoded protein is CASTPRTGWNTEAFF.

Concerning this clone: At the DNA level, this CDR3 is encoded by other sequences in the same sample as well. The rearrangement uses TRBV2 and TRBJ2-5, with 12 bases identical to TRBD2. The CDR3 extends over 15 amino acids. From germline, CDR1 is SNHLY and CDR2 FYNNEI. With 4 bases clipped from V and 3 bases from J, the junction kept 3 bases outside the gene matches. The CDR3 sequence is CASSGRLAGEETQYF. The CDR3 DNA reads TGTGCCAGCAGTGGGAGACTAGCGGGGGAAGAGACCCAGTACTTC.

The chain joins TRBV11-2 to TRBJ2-5; 9 nucleotides align to TRBD1. CDR3 length equals 13 residues. Germline V lookup: CDR1 SGHAT, CDR2 FQNNGV. The trim removed 1 base at V and 7 bases at J, leaving 1 base unmatched. CDR3 coding DNA: TGTGCCAGCAGCTTAGGACAGGGGGGGACCCAGTACTTC. Its protein is CASSLGQGGTQYF.

The V call is TRBV3-1 (or the pseudogene TRBV3-2), the J call TRBJ2-5; 7 bases agree with TRBD1. The CDR3 contains 14 residues. J was trimmed by 5 bases and V by 1 base; bases with no gene match: 4. Germline V gene lookup returns CDR1 LGHDT and CDR2 YNNKEL (reference sequence). CDR3: CASSQAGGRETQYF. In nucleotides, the CDR3 is TGTGCCAGCAGCCAAGCAGGGGGTCGGGAGACCCAGTACTTC.

This chain joins TRBV18 and TRBJ1-1; 7 bases map to TRBD1. Per germline, CDR1 KGHSH and CDR2 LQKENI. The CDR3 spans 15 residues. The junction had 9 bases not matched to a gene; V was cut back by 3 bases and J by 5 bases. The CDR3 DNA sequence: TGTGCCAGCTCACCGCCGACAGGGCTCGGGACTGAAGCTTTCTTT. This gives the protein CASSPPTGLGTEAFF.

This clone was seen more than once but under ten times. The chain combines TRBV19 with TRBJ1-1, with TRBD1 matching 11 bases. Per the germline V gene, CDR1 is LNHDA and CDR2 is SQIVND (reference sequence). The J segment lost 3 bases and the V segment lost 6 bases, leaving 6 bases of the junction unmatched. The CDR3 sequence is 15 residues long. The CDR3 here is CASSKGTGGDTEAFF. DNA for the CDR3: TGTGCCAGTAGCAAGGGGACAGGGGGGGACACTGAAGCTTTCTTT. Together with reference TRBV19 and TRBJ1-1, the CDR3 gives the full variable domain: DGGITQSPKYLFRKEGQNVTLSCEQNLNHDAMYWYRQDPGQGLRLIYYSQIVNDFQKGDIAEGYSVSREKKESFPLTVTSAQKNPTAFYLCASSKGTGGDTEAFFGQGTRLTVV.

The gene calls are TRBV5-4 and TRBJ1-1; 7 nucleotides agree with TRBD1. The CDR3 totals 15 residues. Germline-derived CDR1 and CDR2 are SGHNT and YYREEE (reference sequence). The J segment lost 7 bases and the V segment lost 4 bases, leaving 13 bases of the junction unmatched. CDR3 protein: CASSPKGGESGEAFF. The CDR3 nucleotides are TGTGCCAGCAGCCCAAAAGGGGGCGAGTCTGGTGAAGCTTTCTTT. Using reference TRBV5-4 and TRBJ1-1 for the parts outside the CDR3, the full variable domain is ETGVTQSPTHLIKTRGQQVTLRCSSQSGHNTVSWYQQALGQGPQFIFQYYREEENGRGNFPPRFSGLQFPNYSSELNVNALELDDSALYLCASSPKGGESGEAFFGQGTRLTVV.

This clone was counted at least ten times. The V and J genes are TRBV6-5 and TRBJ2-1; the match to TRBD2 covers 13 bases. From germline, CDR1 is MNHEY and CDR2 SVGAGI. V lost 6 bases and J lost 10; bases outside the gene matches: 6. The CDR3 has 14 residues. CDR3 loop: CASSDGTSGDEQFF. The CDR3 nucleotides are TGTGCCAGCAGCGACGGGACTAGCGGGGACGAGCAGTTCTTC.

Only one count was recorded for this clone. This rearrangement joins TRBV9 to TRBJ1-2, with TRBD1 matching 10 bases. The CDR3 totals 15 residues. The trim removed 4 bases at V and 4 bases at J, leaving 7 bases unmatched. CDR1 SGDLS and CDR2 YYNGEE come from the germline V gene. CDR3 region: CASSPGTGAPYGYTF. CDR3 sequence (DNA): TGTGCCAGCAGCCCAGGGACAGGGGCTCCCTATGGCTACACCTTC.

The chain carries TRBV6-2 or TRBV6-3 and TRBJ2-3; TRBD2 might be the D (5 bases). V dropped 4 bases and J dropped 1 base, with 24 bases sitting between them. The germline gives CDR1 MNHEY, CDR2 SVGEGT. The CDR3 length is 19 residues. The CDR3, as DNA: TGTGCCAGCAGTTTAAGGCGAAGCGGTCCGTTAGGAGGCACAGATACGCAGTATTTT. Amino acids: CASSLRRSGPLGGTDTQYF.

The chain joins TRBV19 to TRBJ1-5; a possible D gene is TRBD1 (6 bases). The CDR3 is 16 residues long. Germline CDR1 and CDR2: LNHDA and SQIVND (reference sequence). The ends were cut back, 1 base at V and 4 bases at J, with 14 bases in the middle. The CDR3 nucleotides are TGTGCCAGTAGTATAGCAGGAAGGGGGTGGAATCAGCCCCAGCATTTT. It encodes CASSIAGRGWNQPQHF.